Shown below are 24 T cell receptor beta chains from a single sample sequenced in a study of response to subunit inactivated influenza vaccine. A single record per CDR3 protein comes from TCRdb applying MiXCR to the RT-PCR reads. The sample lists roughly 160,000 distinct CDR3 sequences, 11% occurring once. The material was non-naive T cells sorted from PBMCs, obtained more than 35 days after vaccination. The receptors originated from a middle-aged man who received an inactivated influenza vaccine.

In this sample, this clonotype turned up many times. The V call is TRBV11-2, the J call TRBJ2-1; D is unclear. This CDR3 region has 16 residues. V lost 5 bases and J 5 bases, leaving 19 bases between the germline ends. CDR1 is SGHAT, CDR2 FQNNGV, per germline. CDR3 coding DNA: TGTGCCAGCAGCCCTCGCAGACCAGATATAGACAATGAGCAGTTCTTC. As protein: CASSPRRPDIDNEQFF.

This clonotype was seen a handful of times. Compared with germline, one end of the junction differs, possibly owing to a read error. The rearrangement joins TRBV13 to TRBJ2-6, with 10 bases identical to TRBD1. The V gene's germline CDR1 is PRHDT and CDR2 FYEKMQ (reference sequence). The CDR3 runs 19 residues. CDR3 residues: CASSLGTGVFPSGANVLTF. CDR3 nucleotide sequence: TGTGCCAGCAGTTTAGGGACAGGGGTCTTTCCCTCTGGGGCCAACGTCCTGACTTTC. The full variable domain, its missing parts supplied by reference TRBV13 and TRBJ2-6, is AAGVIQSPRHLIKEKRETATLKCYPIPRHDTVYWYQQGPGQDPQFLISFYEKMQSDKGSIPDRFSAQQFSDYHSELNMSSLELGDSALYFCASSLGTGVFPSGANVLTFGAGSRLTVL.

This clonotype was observed a few times. The chain's CDR3 is CASILSGGTDTQYF. The CDR3 DNA is TGTGCCAGCATCCTTTCTGGGGGCACAGATACGCAGTATTTT. The V gene is TRBV5-5, the J gene TRBJ2-3, with D unresolved. V was clipped by 6 bases and J by 1 base, with 12 bases between them. CDR1 is SGHKS and CDR2 is YYEKEE in the germline V gene (reference sequence). The CDR3 runs 14 residues.

The CDR3 DNA is TGTGCCAGCAGCTTCTCAGGGAGGGCCACTGAAGCTTTCTTT. Translation gives CASSFSGRATEAFF. V usage is TRBV7-9 and J usage is TRBJ1-1; a possible D gene is TRBD1 (5 bases). Germline V CDR1 and CDR2: SEHNR, FQNEAQ (reference sequence). Trimming left V 3 bases short and J 4 bases short, with 12 bases between. This CDR3 region has 14 residues.

This clonotype was detected many times. The chain couples TRBV7-4 to TRBJ1-4, with D uncertain. V shed 3 bases and J shed 16 bases, with 12 bases lying between them. The CDR3 totals 11 residues. CDR1 SGHVT and CDR2 SQSDAQ come from the germline V gene. CDR3 in DNA: TGTGCCAGCAGCTTCCATCGGAATACGTTTTTT. Translating gives CASSFHRNTFF.

This clonotype was picked up a small number of times. The chain couples TRBV2 to TRBJ2-7; 10 bases fit TRBD1. This CDR3 is 15 amino acids long. CDR1 and CDR2 from the germline V gene are SNHLY and FYNNEI. Unmatched junction bases numbered 11, after V lost 6 bases and J lost 6 bases. The CDR3 is CASSRVGQGQSEQYF. Here the CDR3 DNA reads TGTGCCAGCAGCCGAGTGGGACAGGGGCAGTCCGAGCAGTACTTC.

The chain combines TRBV7-9 with TRBJ2-4, with 7 positions matching TRBD1. The length of the CDR3 is 15 residues. With 10 bases clipped from V and 5 bases from J, the junction kept 14 bases outside the gene matches. Germline CDR1 reads SEHNR; CDR2 reads FQNEAQ (reference sequence). CDR3 sequence: CATRRTTGIENIQYF. The CDR3 DNA is TGTGCCACGCGACGAACGACAGGGATCGAAAACATTCAGTACTTC.

V is TRBV6-1 and J is TRBJ1-2; tentative D call: TRBD1 (6 bases). With 6 bases removed from V and 6 bases from J, the gap between germline ends came to 32 bases. Germline loops: CDR1 MNHNS, CDR2 SASEGT. CDR3 length equals 19 residues. The CDR3 protein is CASRWGRDIICTELHGYTF. DNA of the CDR3: TGTGCCAGCAGATGGGGCCGGGACATAATATGTACGGAACTCCATGGCTACACCTTC.

In DNA form, the CDR3 reads TGCAGTGCTGACGCCAGGGACAGGAGCACAGATACGCAGTATTTT. Protein product: CSADARDRSTDTQYF. The chain recombines TRBV20-1 with TRBJ2-3; 8 bases align to TRBD1. This CDR3 region has 15 residues. In germline, CDR1 is DFQATT, CDR2 SNEGSKA (reference sequence). The ends lost 5 bases at V and 0 bases at J; junction bases unmatched: 7.

This clonotype was counted a few times. J is TRBJ2-1 and V is TRBV6-2 or TRBV6-3; no reliable D call. This CDR3 is built from 12 residues. V was cut by 2 bases and J by 15 bases, with 14 bases left in between. The V gene's germline CDR1 is MNHEY and CDR2 SVGEGT. CDR3 region: CASSYRGPTPFF. The CDR3, as DNA: TGTGCCAGCAGTTACCGCGGCCCCACTCCGTTCTTC.

This clonotype was picked up many times. The chain uses TRBV5-1 and TRBJ1-5; D is unresolved. Germline assignment: CDR1 SGHRS and CDR2 YFSETQ. The CDR3 is 13 amino acids. The V end lost 4 bases, the J end lost 5 bases, and 10 bases lay between the germline ends. The DNA for the CDR3 is TGCGCCAGCAGCCTGGAGGTCGATCAGCCCCAGCATTTT. Translation: CASSLEVDQPQHF.

This clonotype showed up just a few times. The V gene is TRBV12-3 or TRBV12-4, the J gene TRBJ1-2; tentative D call: TRBD1 (5 bases). Trimming shortened V by 2 bases and J by 0 bases, and 10 bases separated the two germline ends. The length of the CDR3 is 15 residues. The CDR3 DNA is TGTGCCAGCAGTTTATGGGGGGGAGCTAACTATGGCTACACCTTC. Protein: CASSLWGGANYGYTF.

Ten or more counts support this clonotype. The chain couples TRBV7-2 to TRBJ2-7; no clear D. Germline values: CDR1 SGHTA, CDR2 FQGNSA. CDR3 length: 13 residues. Trimming left V 6 bases short and J 2 bases short, with 11 bases between. CDR3 in DNA: TGTGCCAGCAGTCCCTTTATGACCTACGAGCAGTACTTC. This gives the protein CASSPFMTYEQYF.

This clonotype has ten or more counts. The J gene is TRBJ2-3, the V gene TRBV20-1; possible D gene TRBD1, 5 bases. The germline gives CDR1 DFQATT, CDR2 SNEGSKA (reference sequence). With 1 base removed from V and 0 bases from J, the gap between germline ends came to 11 bases. CDR3 size: 15 residues. The CDR3 is CSARGAGSSTDTQYF. The CDR3 DNA sequence: TGCAGTGCTAGAGGGGCAGGGTCTAGCACAGATACGCAGTATTTT.

This clonotype came up many times. This sequence joins TRBV20-1 and TRBJ2-7; 11 positions match TRBD2. The CDR3 sequence is 15 residues long. Looked up from germline, CDR1 is DFQATT and CDR2 is SNEGSKA (reference sequence). After removal of 6 bases from V and 0 bases from J, the junction contained 7 bases not matched to a gene. CDR3 DNA: TGCAGTGCCCCCCGGACTAGCGGGCCCTCCTACGAGCAGTACTTC. Translated: CSAPRTSGPSYEQYF.

The chain links TRBV11-2 to TRBJ2-2, with TRBD1 identical over 11 bases. This CDR3 region has 17 residues. The J segment lost 5 bases and the V segment lost 5 bases, leaving 10 bases of the junction unmatched. Germline V gene lookup returns CDR1 SGHAT and CDR2 FQNNGV. CDR3 coding DNA: TGTGCCAGCAGCCCCCTAGGGACAGGGGGTCGTACCGGGGAGCTGTTTTTT. This encodes CASSPLGTGGRTGELFF.

The chain combines TRBV28 with TRBJ2-6, with 9 bases fitting TRBD1. Losses at the gene ends were 9 bases for V and 2 bases for J; bases not matched to a gene: 14. The CDR3 runs 18 residues. Germline-derived CDR1 and CDR2 are MDHEN and SYDVKM. CDR3 sequence reads: CASYSGTGRHPGANVLTF. The DNA of the CDR3 is TGTGCCAGTTACTCCGGGACAGGGAGACACCCTGGGGCCAACGTCCTGACTTTC.

The chain recombines TRBV25-1 with TRBJ2-1; D is uncertain. This CDR3 is built from 15 residues. V was cut by 4 bases and J by 0 bases, with 10 bases left in between. Germline CDR1 is MGHDK and CDR2 is SYGVNS. Here the CDR3 DNA reads TGTGCCAGCAGTGCTTCGTGGAGCTCCTACAATGAGCAGTTCTTC. Encoded protein: CASSASWSSYNEQFF.

This clonotype was observed a handful of times. This chain connects TRBV7-2 to TRBJ2-3; 10 bases map to TRBD2. J lost 8 bases, V lost 4 bases, and 12 bases had no gene match. The germline CDR1 and CDR2 sequences are SGHTA and FQGNSA. The CDR3 contains 16 residues. The CDR3 reads CASSYRTSGSAGTQYF. CDR3 sequence (DNA): TGTGCCAGCAGCTACAGGACTAGCGGTTCTGCTGGTACGCAGTATTTT.

The rearrangement uses TRBV6-2 or TRBV6-3 and TRBJ1-2; 8 nucleotides line up with TRBD1. Germline-derived CDR1 and CDR2 are MNHEY and SVGEGT. V lost 10 bases and J lost 6; bases outside the gene matches: 10. The CDR3 loop spans 13 amino acids. The CDR3 bases are TGTGCCACCGGACAGGGATTTTATGATGGCTACACCTTC. Protein product: CATGQGFYDGYTF.

The V gene is TRBV5-1, the J gene TRBJ2-5; 11 nucleotides align to TRBD1. Germline CDR1 SGHRS, CDR2 YFSETQ. V shed 7 bases, J shed 4 bases, and the junction held 12 bases outside the gene matches. This CDR3 comprises 16 residues. CDR3 nucleotides: TGCGCCAGCGAGTGGACAGGGGGCAGGGGTCGAGAGACCCAGTACTTC. Translation gives CASEWTGGRGRETQYF. The full variable domain, with the rest looked up from reference TRBV5-1 and TRBJ2-5, is KAGVTQTPRYLIKTRGQQVTLSCSPISGHRSVSWYQQTPGQGLQFLFEYFSETQRNKGNFPGRFSGRQFSNSRSEMNVSTLELGDSALYLCASEWTGGRGRETQYFGPGTRLLVL.

This clonotype was seen ten or more times. The chain recombines TRBV5-1 with TRBJ1-4, with a possible D match to TRBD1 (5 bases). Germline V gene sequence: CDR1 SGHRS, CDR2 YFSETQ. V lost 4 bases and J lost 5, with 12 bases in between. CDR3 length equals 14 residues. CDR3 DNA: TGCGCCAGCAGCGTGACAGCGGGGAATGAAAAACTGTTTTTT. This encodes CASSVTAGNEKLFF.

This clonotype has at least ten counts. The rearrangement joins TRBV7-2 to TRBJ2-5; maybe TRBD2 (5 bases). CDR1 and CDR2 from the germline V gene are SGHTA and FQGNSA. This CDR3 has 12 residues. V was cut by 2 bases and J by 4 bases, with 5 bases left in between. Here the CDR3 DNA reads TGTGCCAGCAGCTTAACTAGAGAGACCCAGTACTTC. Encoded protein: CASSLTRETQYF. The full variable domain, with the rest looked up from reference TRBV7-2 and TRBJ2-5, is GAGVSQSPSNKVTEKGKDVELRCDPISGHTALYWYRQSLGQGLEFLIYFQGNSAPDKSGLPSDRFSAERTGGSVSTLTIQRTQQEDSAVYLCASSLTRETQYFGPGTRLLVL.

This clonotype was counted between two and nine times. The chain employs TRBV11-2 and TRBJ2-7; TRBD2 matches 9 bases. CDR3 length equals 13 residues. From germline, CDR1 is SGHAT and CDR2 FQNNGV. V lost 5 bases and J lost 6; bases outside the gene matches: 5. The DNA for the CDR3 is TGTGCCAGCAGCGGGACTAGCTGGGGCGAGCAGTACTTC. Residues: CASSGTSWGEQYF. Drawing the rest from reference TRBV11-2 and TRBJ2-7, the complete variable domain is EAGVAQSPRYKIIEKRQSVAFWCNPISGHATLYWYQQILGQGPKLLIQFQNNGVVDDSQLPKDRFSAERLKGVDSTLKIQPAKLEDSAVYLCASSGTSWGEQYFGPGTRLTVT.